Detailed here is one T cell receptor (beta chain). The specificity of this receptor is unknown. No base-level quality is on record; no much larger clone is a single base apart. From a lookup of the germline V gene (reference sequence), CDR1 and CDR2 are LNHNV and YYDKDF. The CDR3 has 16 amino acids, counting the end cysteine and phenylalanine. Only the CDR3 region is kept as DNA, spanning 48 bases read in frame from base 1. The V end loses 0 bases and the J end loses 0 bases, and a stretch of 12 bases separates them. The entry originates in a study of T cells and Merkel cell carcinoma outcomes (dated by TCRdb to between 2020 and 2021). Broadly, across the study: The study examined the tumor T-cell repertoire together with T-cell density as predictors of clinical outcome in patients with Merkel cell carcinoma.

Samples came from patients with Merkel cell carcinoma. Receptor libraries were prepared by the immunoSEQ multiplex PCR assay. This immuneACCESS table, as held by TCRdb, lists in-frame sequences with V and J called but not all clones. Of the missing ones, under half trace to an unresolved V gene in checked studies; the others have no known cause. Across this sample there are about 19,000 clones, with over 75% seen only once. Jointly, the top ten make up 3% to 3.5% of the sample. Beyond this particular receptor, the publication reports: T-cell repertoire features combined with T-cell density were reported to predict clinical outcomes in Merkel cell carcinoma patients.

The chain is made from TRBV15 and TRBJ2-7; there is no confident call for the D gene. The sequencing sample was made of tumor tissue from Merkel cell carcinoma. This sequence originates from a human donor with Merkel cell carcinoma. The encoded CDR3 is CATSRDSVAVSYEQYF. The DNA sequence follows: TGTGCCACCAGCAGAGATTCGGTGGCGGTCTCCTACGAGCAGTACTTC.